The 8 T cell receptor beta chains below all came from one sample that was sequenced in a study of neurological immune-mediated disorders. One entry per CDR3 protein, called by TCRdb with MiXCR from the 5' RACE reads. This table holds around 28,000 distinct CDR3 sequences, almost 2.5% found once. Sequences were obtained from PBMCs. The receptors were sampled from a woman between 50 and 59 years old with multiple sclerosis.

In this sample, this clonotype turned up many times. The chain carries TRBV7-9 and TRBJ2-2; the D call may be TRBD1 or TRBD2 (5 bases each). Germline assignment: CDR1 SEHNR and CDR2 FQNEAQ (reference sequence). Trimming took off 2 bases at V and 0 bases at J, with 13 bases between the two ends. This CDR3 comprises 17 residues. CDR3 sequence reads: CASSLLRGRTNTGELFF. The CDR3 nucleotides read TGTGCCAGCAGCTTACTCCGGGGACGAACGAACACCGGGGAGCTGTTTTTT.

This clonotype was observed at least ten times. The gene calls are TRBV29-1 and TRBJ2-7; 9 positions match TRBD1. Germline V gene data show CDR1 as SQVTM and CDR2 as ANQGSEA. Trimming cost V 7 bases and J 2 bases; bases outside gene matches: 12. The CDR3 is made up of 15 amino acids. The DNA of the CDR3 is TGCAGCGATGCCAAATTAGGGACAGGGACCTACGAGCAGTACTTC. Encoded protein: CSDAKLGTGTYEQYF.

This clonotype has at least ten counts. This rearrangement joins TRBV10-3 to TRBJ2-7, with D perhaps matching TRBD2 (5 bases). The CDR3 extends over 15 amino acids. Per the germline V gene, CDR1 is ENHRY and CDR2 is SYGVKD. Trimming removed 4 bases at V and 1 base at J, with 14 bases between. The CDR3 DNA reads as TGTGCCATCAGTGCCATGGGAGACGGTTCCTACGAGCAGTACTTC. This codes for CAISAMGDGSYEQYF.

This clonotype was counted many times. This sequence joins TRBV20-1 and TRBJ2-7; 7 nucleotides match TRBD1. This CDR3 comprises 13 residues. The germline CDR1 and CDR2 sequences are DFQATT and SNEGSKA (reference sequence). Trimming at V came to 4 bases and at J to 6 bases, leaving 9 bases not matched to a gene. CDR3 nucleotides: TGCAGTGCTACCCTGACAGGGAAGTCCGAGCAGTACTTC. This translates into CSATLTGKSEQYF.

This clonotype was found many times. This sequence joins TRBV20-1 and TRBJ2-4; D might be TRBD1 (5 bases). The length of the CDR3 is 12 residues. CDR1 and CDR2 (germline): DFQATT, SNEGSKA (reference sequence). V was pared by 6 bases and J by 5 bases, with 11 bases between. The CDR3, as DNA: TGCAGTGCCGACAGTGAAGAAAACATTCAGTACTTC. This codes for CSADSEENIQYF.

This clonotype was seen repeatedly, ten times or more. The CDR3: CSVHSSYEQYF. The CDR3 coding sequence is TGCAGCGTTCATAGCTCCTACGAGCAGTACTTC. The chain joins TRBV29-1 to TRBJ2-7; D not resolved. CDR3 size: 11 residues. Germline CDR1 and CDR2: SQVTM and ANQGSEA. Trimming stripped 5 bases from V and 0 bases from J, with 5 bases between.

There are many counts of this clonotype. The J gene is TRBJ1-3, the V gene TRBV29-1; weak D call: TRBD1 (5 bases). Germline assignment: CDR1 SQVTM and CDR2 ANQGSEA. The CDR3 totals 14 residues. V was clipped by 7 bases and J by 0 bases, with 13 bases between them. CDR3: CSAGEGTSGNTIYF. The CDR3 coding sequence is TGCAGCGCCGGAGAGGGGACCTCTGGAAACACCATATATTTT.

This clonotype has ten or more counts. CDR3 residues: CASSQRRGATEAFF. For the CDR3, the DNA is TGCGCCAGCAGCCAACGACGGGGGGCCACTGAAGCTTTCTTT. The chain employs TRBV5-1 and TRBJ1-1; D might be TRBD1 (6 bases). V was shortened by 4 bases and J by 4 bases, with 14 bases between the two germline ends. This CDR3 comprises 14 residues. The germline V gene encodes CDR1 SGHRS and CDR2 YFSETQ. Combining the CDR3 with reference TRBV5-1 and TRBJ1-1 gives the whole variable domain KAGVTQTPRYLIKTRGQQVTLSCSPISGHRSVSWYQQTPGQGLQFLFEYFSETQRNKGNFPGRFSGRQFSNSRSEMNVSTLELGDSALYLCASSQRRGATEAFFGQGTRLTVV.